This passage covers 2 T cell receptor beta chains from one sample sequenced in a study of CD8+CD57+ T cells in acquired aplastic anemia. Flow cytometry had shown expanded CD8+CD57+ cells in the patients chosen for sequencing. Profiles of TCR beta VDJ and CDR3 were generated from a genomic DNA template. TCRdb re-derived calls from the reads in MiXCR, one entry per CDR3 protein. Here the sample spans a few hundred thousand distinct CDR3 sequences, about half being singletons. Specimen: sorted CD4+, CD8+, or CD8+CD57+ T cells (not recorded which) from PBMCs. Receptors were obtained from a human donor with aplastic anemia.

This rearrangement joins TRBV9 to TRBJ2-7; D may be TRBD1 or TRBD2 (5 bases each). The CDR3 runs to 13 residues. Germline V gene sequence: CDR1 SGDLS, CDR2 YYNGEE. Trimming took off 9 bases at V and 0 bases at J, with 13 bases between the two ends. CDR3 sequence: CAIFNGTSYEQYF. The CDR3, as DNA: TGTGCCATCTTTAACGGGACCTCCTACGAGCAGTACTTC.

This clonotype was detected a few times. Here the CDR3 reads CASSPQSGYEQFF. In nucleotides, the CDR3 is TGTGCCAGCAGCCCCCAATCAGGGTATGAGCAGTTCTTC. This chain links TRBV7-8 with TRBJ2-1; perhaps TRBD1 as D (5 bases). The CDR3 loop spans 13 amino acids. Trimming cost V 5 bases and J 8 bases, with 13 bases left between them. CDR1 SGHVS and CDR2 FQNEAQ come from the germline V gene.